The 18 T cell receptor beta chains listed next were all sequenced from one sample in a study of T cells after yellow fever vaccination (dated by TCRdb to between 2018 and 2021). The method was 5' RACE. Sequencer: Illumina HiSeq 2500. Using fastp at Q25 and MiXCR, TCRdb reprocessed the public reads and kept productive beta chains. CDR3 protein duplicates are merged, each entry listing the most common genes and DNA. Counted in this sample were 78,000 or so distinct CDR3 sequences; around 7.8% of them appeared once. The ten largest clones add up to over 25% of the sample. What the treatment or condition label conveys for this sample: live attenuated yellow fever vaccine strain. Sequences were derived from CD8+ T cells sorted from PBMCs, sampled roughly 10 days after the first yellow fever vaccination. The source of these receptors is a man in his late teens or twenties who received the YFV17D yellow fever vaccine.

There are many counts of this clonotype. The chain recombines TRBV28 with TRBJ1-4; no firm D call. Trimming cost V 3 bases and J 7 bases, with 12 bases left between them. Germline V gene data show CDR1 as MDHEN and CDR2 as SYDVKM. This CDR3 spans 14 amino acids. This chain's CDR3 is CASSFFIGGEKLFF. CDR3 bases: TGTGCCAGCAGTTTCTTTATAGGTGGTGAAAAACTGTTTTTT.

This clonotype was seen many times. This chain links TRBV5-5 with TRBJ2-7; D may be TRBD2 (6 bases). The V end was cut by 1 base, the J end by 4 bases, with 12 bases between. The length of the CDR3 is 14 residues. Germline-derived CDR1 and CDR2 are SGHKS and YYEKEE (reference sequence). The CDR3 DNA reads TGTGCCAGCAGCTTGTGGGGGGAAGGTTACGAGCAGTACTTC. Translation gives CASSLWGEGYEQYF. Looking up the rest from reference TRBV5-5 and TRBJ2-7 gives the full variable domain: DAGVTQSPTHLIKTRGQQVTLRCSPISGHKSVSWYQQVLGQGPQFIFQYYEKEERGRGNFPDRFSARQFPNYSSELNVNALLLGDSALYLCASSLWGEGYEQYFGPGTRLTVT.

At least ten counts were recorded for this clonotype. The chain is built from TRBV20-1 and TRBJ2-3, with 9 bases matching TRBD2. The CDR3 totals 15 residues. The trim removed 5 bases at V and 0 bases at J, leaving 6 bases unmatched. From germline, CDR1 is DFQATT and CDR2 SNEGSKA (reference sequence). CDR3 loop: CSADWTSASTDTQYF. CDR3 DNA: TGCAGTGCTGATTGGACTAGCGCTAGCACAGATACGCAGTATTTT.

Only a few counts were recorded for this clonotype. This chain joins TRBV19 and TRBJ2-5; 9 bases line up with TRBD2. Trimming cost V 1 base and J 4 bases; bases outside gene matches: 7. Germline V gives CDR1 LNHDA, CDR2 SQIVND (reference sequence). The CDR3 is 16 amino acids. The CDR3 bases are TGTGCCAGTAGTATAGGCTTGCGGGGGGGAGGAGAGACCCAGTACTTC. It specifies CASSIGLRGGGETQYF.

In this sample, this clonotype turned up many times. The rearrangement links TRBV6-5 to TRBJ2-5; tentatively, D is TRBD1 or TRBD2 (5 bases each). This CDR3 region has 17 residues. V lost 2 bases to trimming and J lost 4 bases, with 20 bases between them. The germline gives CDR1 MNHEY, CDR2 SVGAGI. CDR3 amino acids: CASSYTSIRDPVETQYF. Written as DNA, the CDR3 is TGTGCCAGCAGTTACACTTCTATCCGGGACCCGGTAGAGACCCAGTACTTC.

This clonotype was seen a handful of times. The V call is TRBV7-9, the J call TRBJ2-1; 7 bases map to TRBD2. Germline lookup yields CDR1 SEHNR and CDR2 FQNEAQ (reference sequence). V was pared by 4 bases and J by 3 bases, with 9 bases of the junction left unmatched. CDR3 length: 16 amino acids. The CDR3: CASSSHAGVIYNEQFF. CDR3 DNA: TGTGCCAGCAGCTCCCACGCGGGGGTAATCTACAATGAGCAGTTCTTC. Looking up the rest from reference TRBV7-9 and TRBJ2-1 gives the full variable domain: DTGVSQNPRHKITKRGQNVTFRCDPISEHNRLYWYRQTLGQGPEFLTYFQNEAQLEKSRLLSDRFSAERPKGSFSTLEIQRTEQGDSAMYLCASSSHAGVIYNEQFFGPGTRLTVL.

This clonotype has at least ten counts. The chain recombines TRBV7-8 with TRBJ2-3; TRBD1 matches 8 bases. CDR1 is SGHVS and CDR2 is FQNEAQ in the germline V gene. The CDR3 runs to 15 residues. With V trimmed by 3 bases and J by 0 bases, 2 bases remained unmatched. CDR3: CASSFWDRSTDTQYF. CDR3 DNA: TGTGCCAGCAGCTTTTGGGACAGGAGCACAGATACGCAGTATTTT.

This clonotype came up a few times. The gene calls are TRBV3-1 and TRBJ1-2; 7 nucleotides agree with TRBD1. The CDR3 extends over 16 amino acids. Germline loops: CDR1 LGHDT, CDR2 YNNKEL (reference sequence). J lost 2 bases, V lost 5 bases, and 11 bases had no gene match. The CDR3 DNA reads as TGTGCCAGCAGCAAAATTCCCGGGACAGCAAACTATGGCTACACCTTC. This translates into CASSKIPGTANYGYTF.

The chain uses TRBV5-1 and TRBJ2-7; 11 bases align to TRBD2. The V segment lost 4 bases and the J segment 3 bases; nucleotides outside the gene matches: 9. The CDR3 is made up of 16 amino acids. CDR1 and CDR2 from the germline V gene are SGHRS and YFSETQ. The CDR3 nucleotides read TGCGCCAGCAGCCCACTAGCGGGGGTCCCTTTCTACGAGCAGTACTTC. This gives the protein CASSPLAGVPFYEQYF.

This clonotype came up many times. The chain couples TRBV6-5 to TRBJ2-5; D unclear. V was shortened by 5 bases and J by 1 base, with 17 bases between the two germline ends. The CDR3 loop spans 16 amino acids. Germline V CDR1 and CDR2: MNHEY, SVGAGI. This chain's CDR3 is CASSPRPTVPQETQYF. The CDR3 nucleotides read TGTGCCAGCAGTCCAAGACCCACAGTGCCCCAAGAGACCCAGTACTTC.

In its sample, this clonotype was seen many times. The gene calls are TRBV4-1 and TRBJ1-4, with D unclear. Trimming took off 1 base at V and 7 bases at J, with 10 bases between the two ends. In germline, CDR1 is MGHRA, CDR2 YSYEKL. The length of the CDR3 is 14 residues. The CDR3 region is CASSQGYHGEKLFF. CDR3 DNA: TGCGCCAGCAGCCAAGGGTACCATGGTGAAAAACTGTTTTTT.

Many counts were recorded for this clonotype. The chain joins TRBV29-1 to TRBJ2-2; D call uncertain. This CDR3 has 13 amino acids. V gave up 3 bases and J gave up 2 bases, with 7 bases separating them. Germline CDR1 reads SQVTM; CDR2 reads ANQGSEA. In nucleotides, the CDR3 is TGCAGCGTTGAGCGGCATAACACCGGGGAGCTGTTTTTT. This gives the protein CSVERHNTGELFF.

The table lists this clonotype with many counts. This chain links TRBV4-1 with TRBJ2-3, with 7 positions matching TRBD1. With V trimmed by 1 base and J by 6 bases, 10 bases remained unmatched. Germline assignment: CDR1 MGHRA and CDR2 YSYEKL. CDR3 length equals 16 residues. The CDR3 protein is CASSQARGPQLDTQYF. The CDR3 DNA follows: TGCGCCAGCAGCCAAGCGAGGGGGCCCCAGTTGGATACGCAGTATTTT.

This clonotype has just a few counts. This chain links TRBV4-1 with TRBJ1-2; D remains ambiguous. The CDR3 length is 17 residues. The germline V gene has CDR1 MGHRA and CDR2 YSYEKL. The V gene lost 1 base and the J gene lost 2 bases, with 17 bases spanning the gap. This CDR3 is CASSQVSAADGNYGYTF. The CDR3 nucleotides are TGCGCCAGCAGCCAAGTTTCCGCGGCAGATGGAAACTATGGCTACACCTTC.

V and J are TRBV9 and TRBJ1-1, with D possibly being TRBD1 (5 bases). Looked up from germline, CDR1 is SGDLS and CDR2 is YYNGEE. V lost 3 bases, J lost 0 bases, and 9 bases lay in between. This CDR3 spans 14 amino acids. Here the CDR3 DNA reads TGTGCCAGCAGCGCGACAGTTATGAACACTGAAGCTTTCTTT. Protein: CASSATVMNTEAFF.

This chain uses TRBV12-3 or TRBV12-4 with TRBJ2-5, with D perhaps matching TRBD2 (7 bases). The V gene lost 3 bases and the J gene lost 1 base, with 15 bases spanning the gap. The CDR3 covers 16 residues. The DNA of the CDR3 is TGTGCCAGCAGTTTGCCGAGCCGGGGGGCCCAAGAGACCCAGTACTTC. Protein product: CASSLPSRGAQETQYF.

Comments on this clonotype: With a much larger clone just one base away, this may be a read error. The V gene is TRBV6-2 or TRBV6-3, the J gene TRBJ2-5; D is uncertain. V lost 2 bases to trimming and J lost 5 bases, with 9 bases between them. In germline, CDR1 is MNHEY, CDR2 SVGEGT. This CDR3 region has 13 residues. The chain's CDR3 is CASSYGPEETQYF. CDR3 nucleotides: TGTGCCAGCAGTTACGGGCCGGAGGAGACCCAGTACTTC.

This clonotype was seen many times. The chain uses TRBV10-1 and TRBJ2-2, with D hard to call. This CDR3 spans 15 amino acids. CDR1 is WNHNN, CDR2 SYGVQD, per germline (reference sequence). Trimming cost V 5 bases and J 1 base, with 11 bases left between them. CDR3 in amino acids: CASSPQRRNTGELFF. CDR3 DNA sequence: TGCGCCAGCAGTCCCCAGCGCAGGAACACCGGGGAGCTGTTTTTT.